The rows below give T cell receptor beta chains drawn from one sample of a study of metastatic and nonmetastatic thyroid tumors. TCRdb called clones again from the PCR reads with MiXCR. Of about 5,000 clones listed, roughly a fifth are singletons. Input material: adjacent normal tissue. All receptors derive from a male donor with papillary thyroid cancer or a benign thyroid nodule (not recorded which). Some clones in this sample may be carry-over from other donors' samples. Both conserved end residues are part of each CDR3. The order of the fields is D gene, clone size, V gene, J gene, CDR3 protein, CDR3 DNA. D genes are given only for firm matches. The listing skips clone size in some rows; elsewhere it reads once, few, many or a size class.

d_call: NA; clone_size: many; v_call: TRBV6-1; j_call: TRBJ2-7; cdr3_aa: CASSERGRVYEQYF; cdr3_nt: TGTGCCAGCAGTGAAAGGGGCAGGGTCTACGAGCAGTACTTC
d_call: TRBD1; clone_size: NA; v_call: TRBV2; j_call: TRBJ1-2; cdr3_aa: CASTMNEGTGGGYTF; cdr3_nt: TGTGCCAGCACTATGAATGAAGGGACAGGGGGAGGCTACACCTTC
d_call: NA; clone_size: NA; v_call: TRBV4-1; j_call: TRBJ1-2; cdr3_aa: CASSQDEVSANYGYTF; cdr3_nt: TGTGCCAGCAGCCAAGATGAGGTGTCAGCTAACTATGGCTACACCTTC
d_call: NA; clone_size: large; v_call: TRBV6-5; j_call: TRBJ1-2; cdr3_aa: CASSYFRGIGYGYTF; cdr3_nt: TGTGCCAGCAGTTACTTTCGGGGCATCGGCTATGGCTACACCTTC
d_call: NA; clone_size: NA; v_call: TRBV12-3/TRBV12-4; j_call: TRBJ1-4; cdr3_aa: CAWCALTGFNEKLFF; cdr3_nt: TGTGCCTGGTGTGCTCTGACAGGCTTTAATGAAAAACTGTTTTTT
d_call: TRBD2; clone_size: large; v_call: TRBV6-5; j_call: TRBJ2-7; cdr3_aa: CASSYGTSGYEQYF; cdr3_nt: TGTGCCAGCAGTTACGGGACTAGCGGCTACGAGCAGTACTTC
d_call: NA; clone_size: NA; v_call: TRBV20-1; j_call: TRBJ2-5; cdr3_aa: CSASGGRETQYF; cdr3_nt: TGCAGTGCTAGTGGTGGGAGGGAGACCCAGTACTTC
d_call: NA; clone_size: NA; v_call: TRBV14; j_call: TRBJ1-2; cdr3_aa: CASSQWKSYGYTF; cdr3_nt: TGTGCCAGCAGCCAATGGAAGAGCTATGGCTACACCTTC
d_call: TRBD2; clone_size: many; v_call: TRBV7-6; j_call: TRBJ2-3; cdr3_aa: CASSLELAGSLLTTDTQYF; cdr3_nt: TGTGCCAGCAGCTTAGAGCTAGCGGGGTCGCTACTTACCACAGATACGCAGTATTTT
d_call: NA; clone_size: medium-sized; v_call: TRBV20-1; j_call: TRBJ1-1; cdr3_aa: CSAPPVRGTEAFF; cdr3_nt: TGCAGTGCCCCCCCGGTACGGGGCACTGAAGCTTTCTTT
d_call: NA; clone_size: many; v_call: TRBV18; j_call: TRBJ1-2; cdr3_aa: CASSPIGEGDYGYTF; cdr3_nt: TGTGCCAGCTCACCAATTGGGGAAGGCGACTATGGCTACACCTTC
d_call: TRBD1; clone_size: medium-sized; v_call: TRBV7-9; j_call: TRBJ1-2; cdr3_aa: CASSPGTGDNYGYTF; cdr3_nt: TGTGCCAGCAGCCCCGGGACAGGTGATAACTATGGCTACACCTTC
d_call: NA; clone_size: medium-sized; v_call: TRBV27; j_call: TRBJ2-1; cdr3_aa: CASSLIIGYEQFF; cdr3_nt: TGTGCCAGCAGTTTAATCATAGGCTATGAGCAGTTCTTC
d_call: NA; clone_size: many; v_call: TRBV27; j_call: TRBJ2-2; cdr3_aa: CASSPQGGGELFF; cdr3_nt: TGTGCCAGCAGTCCGCAGGGGGGCGGGGAGCTGTTTTTT
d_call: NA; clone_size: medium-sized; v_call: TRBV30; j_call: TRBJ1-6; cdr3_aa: CAWSGGLISPLHF; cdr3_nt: TGTGCCTGGTCGGGGGGGTTGATTTCACCCCTCCACTTT
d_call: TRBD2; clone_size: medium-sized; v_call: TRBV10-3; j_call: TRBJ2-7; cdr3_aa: CAISEGHSGAYEQYF; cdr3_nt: TGTGCCATCAGTGAGGGACATAGCGGGGCCTACGAGCAGTACTTC
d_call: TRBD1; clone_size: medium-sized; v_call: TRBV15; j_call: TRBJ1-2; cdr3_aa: CATSRGGTGVGYTF; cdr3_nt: TGTGCCACCAGCAGAGGTGGGACAGGGGTAGGCTACACCTTC
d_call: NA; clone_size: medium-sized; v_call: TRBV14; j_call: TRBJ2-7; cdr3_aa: CASSHGGRWEQYF; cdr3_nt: TGTGCCAGCAGCCATGGGGGAAGATGGGAGCAGTACTTC
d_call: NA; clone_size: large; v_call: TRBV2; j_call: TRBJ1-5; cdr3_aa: CASSETGMKNQPQHF; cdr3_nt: TGTGCCAGCAGCGAAACAGGGATGAAGAATCAGCCCCAGCATTTT
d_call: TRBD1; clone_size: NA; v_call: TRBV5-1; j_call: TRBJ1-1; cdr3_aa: CASSFKQGTYGLGEAFF; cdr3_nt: TGCGCCAGCAGCTTCAAACAGGGGACGTATGGGTTGGGTGAAGCTTTCTTT
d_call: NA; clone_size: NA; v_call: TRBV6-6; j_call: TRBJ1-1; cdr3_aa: CASSTRQTNEAFF; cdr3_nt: TGTGCCAGCAGTACTCGACAGACTAATGAAGCTTTCTTT
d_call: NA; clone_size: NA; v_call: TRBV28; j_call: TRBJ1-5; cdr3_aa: CASKGYSNQPQHF; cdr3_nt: TGTGCCAGCAAGGGTTATAGCAATCAGCCCCAGCATTTT
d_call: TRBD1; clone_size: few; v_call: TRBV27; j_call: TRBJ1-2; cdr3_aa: CASRPGGAGGYTF; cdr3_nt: TGTGCCAGCAGGCCAGGGGGCGCCGGGGGCTACACCTTC
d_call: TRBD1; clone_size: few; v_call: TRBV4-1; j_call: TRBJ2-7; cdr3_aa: CASSLIQGVSYEQYF; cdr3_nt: TGCGCCAGCAGCCTCATCCAGGGGGTTTCCTACGAGCAGTACTTC
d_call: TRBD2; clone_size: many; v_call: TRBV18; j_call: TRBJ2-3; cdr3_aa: CASSPLAGGYFTDTQYF; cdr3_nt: TGTGCCAGCTCACCGCTAGCGGGGGGTTATTTCACAGATACGCAGTATTTT
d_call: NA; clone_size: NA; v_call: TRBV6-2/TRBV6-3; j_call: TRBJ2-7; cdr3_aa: CASSLRRGSYEQYF; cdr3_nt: TGTGCCAGCAGTCTCCGACGGGGCTCCTACGAGCAGTACTTC
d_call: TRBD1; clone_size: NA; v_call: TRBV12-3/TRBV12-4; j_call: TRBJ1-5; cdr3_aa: CASSPGQGINQPQHF; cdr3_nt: TGTGCCAGCAGTCCAGGACAGGGAATTAATCAGCCCCAGCATTTT
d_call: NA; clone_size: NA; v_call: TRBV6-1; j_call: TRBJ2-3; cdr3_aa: CASSLSGGGTDMQYF; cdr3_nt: TGTGCCAGCAGTCTTAGCGGAGGCGGCACGGATATGCAGTATTTT
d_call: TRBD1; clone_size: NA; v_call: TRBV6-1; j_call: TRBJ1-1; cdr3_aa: CASSVFDRDNTEAFF; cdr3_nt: TGTGCCAGCAGCGTATTTGACAGGGATAACACTGAAGCTTTCTTT
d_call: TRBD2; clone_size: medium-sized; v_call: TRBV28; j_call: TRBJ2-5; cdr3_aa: CASSRSAGTSGFETQYF; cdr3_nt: TGTGCCAGCAGCCGAAGTGCCGGGACTAGCGGATTCGAGACCCAGTACTTC
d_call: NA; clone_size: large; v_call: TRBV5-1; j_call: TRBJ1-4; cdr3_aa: CASSLGDTSNEKLFF; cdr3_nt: TGCGCCAGCAGCCTGGGGGACACTTCTAATGAAAAACTGTTTTTT